This T cell receptor beta chain was found in a study of blood T cell repertoires in COVID-19 (dated by TCRdb to about 2020). General notes on the study: Samples from collaborators originated in the United States, Italy and Spain and spanned both the acute and convalescent phases of COVID-19. The prospective study material was composed of cDNA or gDNA derived from T cells, B-cell-depleted T cells, or PBMCs. The dataset comprised deeply sampled blood TCRbeta repertoires from subjects exposed to, actively infected with, or recovered from COVID-19. The repertoires were made available in a free public database intended to serve as a resource for research on the immune response to SARS-CoV-2. The samples were drawn from two sources: the first 160 participants of the ongoing ImmuneRACE study, and approximately 1,300 subjects contributed by 6 global collaborators. Nearly every sample came with metadata listing a de-identified subject ID, COVID-19 status, age in years and sex. Where HLA class I and class II types were available, the types were taken from metadata supplied by the sample provider, not from assay-based typing. The paper's findings and limits, for the study overall: How much clinical and demographic metadata was included differed by source and by participant, and the metadata was provided uncurated.

There are a few counts of this clone. Its antigen target is currently unknown. No much larger clone is present one base from it, and per-base qualities are unavailable. The collaborating institutions used their own protocols to collect whole blood in K2EDTA tubes. Collaborator samples were shipped for TCRbeta analysis as frozen whole blood, isolated PBMCs, or DNA extracted from either sample type. TCRbeta CDR3 regions were amplified from genomic DNA using the immunoSEQ Assay, a bias-controlled multiplex PCR. The published analysis was carried out like this. Nucleated cell counts per sample were estimated from amplification of reference gene primers within the assay. To quantify the absolute abundance of each unique TCRbeta CDR3 rearrangement, sequence reads were collapsed and filtered. For each sample, productive Simpson clonality was calculated by taking the square root of Simpson's diversity index across productive rearrangements. TCRdb mirrors the immuneACCESS table, restricted to in-frame sequences. Some clones are absent from its copies; in checked studies, under half trace to an unresolved V gene, and the reason for the others is unknown. V and J calls and clone size follow that table, whereas D and trimming were derived from the DNA. The sample yields 150,000 to 200,000 clones; more than 75% were counted once. The ten largest clonotypes hold about 8.4% of the sample.

Sequenced material: peripheral blood. The sequence was collected from a woman between 70 and 85 years old with acute or convalescent COVID-19.

The CDR3 is CASSQGTKPYGYTF. The DNA sequence is as follows: TGCGCCAGCAGCCAAGGGACAAAGCCCTATGGCTACACCTTC. The sequence is built from TRBV4-3 and TRBJ1-2, with a tentative D gene TRBD1 over 5 matching bases. V is clipped by 1 base and J by 4 bases, and the sequence between their germline boundaries is 10 bases long. The CDR3 has 14 amino acids, counting the end cysteine and phenylalanine. Only the CDR3 portion is preserved as DNA: 42 bases, with reading frame beginning at the first base. Sequences LGHNA (CDR1) and YSLEER (CDR2) are obtained from the germline V gene.